This T cell receptor beta chain was sequenced for a study of blood T cell repertoires in COVID-19. Germline V gene data show CDR1 as SGDLS and CDR2 as YYNGEE. The CDR3 totals 17 residues. The V end was cut by 0 bases, the J end by 0 bases, with 14 bases between. Here immunoSEQ multiplex PCR was the method, and the copy in TCRdb shows in-frame clones only, minus some. The data show some 220,000 clones, about 85% seen once. This chain joins TRBV9 and TRBJ2-3; D is perhaps TRBD2 (6 bases). This receptor was obtained from a woman aged 18-29 years who had recovered from COVID-19. Sequencing was carried out using peripheral blood. CDR3 sequence: CASSVEGLAGSTDTQYF. The CDR3 DNA reads TGTGCCAGCAGCGTAGAGGGACTTGCGGGGAGCACAGATACGCAGTATTTT.